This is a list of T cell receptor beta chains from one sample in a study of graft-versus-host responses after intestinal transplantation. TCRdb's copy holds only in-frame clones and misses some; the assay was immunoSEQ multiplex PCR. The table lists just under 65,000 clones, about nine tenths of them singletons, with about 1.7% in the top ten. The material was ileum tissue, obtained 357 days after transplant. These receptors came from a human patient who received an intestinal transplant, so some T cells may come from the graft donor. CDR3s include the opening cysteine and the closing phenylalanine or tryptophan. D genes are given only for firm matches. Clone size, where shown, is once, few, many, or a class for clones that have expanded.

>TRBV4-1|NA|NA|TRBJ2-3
TGCGCCAGCAGCCAAGATAAGCGCTATACGCAGTATTTT
CASSQDKRYTQYF
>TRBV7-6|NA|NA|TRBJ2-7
TGTGCCAGCAGCTTTTCGACAGCCAAAATCCCTTACGAGCAGTACTTC
CASSFSTAKIPYEQYF
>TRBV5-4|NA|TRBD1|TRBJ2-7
TGTGCCAGCAGCCCTCGGCCGGGGACAGGGGCCTACGAGCAGTACTTC
CASSPRPGTGAYEQYF
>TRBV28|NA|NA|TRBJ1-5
TGTGCCAGCAGTTTGCAGTCGTTTCAGCCCCAGCATTTT
CASSLQSFQPQHF
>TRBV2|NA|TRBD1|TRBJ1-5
TGTGCCAGCAGGACAGGGATAAATCAGCCCCAGCATTTT
CASRTGINQPQHF
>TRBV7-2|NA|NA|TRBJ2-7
TGTGCCAGCAGCTTAGAAAGGGGGGCCTTGGACGAGCAGTACTTC
CASSLERGALDEQYF
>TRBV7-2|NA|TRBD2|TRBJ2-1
TGTGCCAGCAGCTCCCCTAGCGGGAGAGTCTACAATGAGCAGTTCTTC
CASSSPSGRVYNEQFF
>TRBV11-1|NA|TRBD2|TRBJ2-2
TGTGCCAGCAGCGAGACTAGCGGGGGGTTCGGGGAGCTGTTTTTT
CASSETSGGFGELFF
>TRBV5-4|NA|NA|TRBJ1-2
TGTGCCAGCAGCCCGGCCAGGGGTTCGGGCTATGGCTACACCTTC
CASSPARGSGYGYTF
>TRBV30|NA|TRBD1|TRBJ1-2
TGTGCCCGGACAATGGACAGGGCTAACTATGGCTACACCTTC
CARTMDRANYGYTF
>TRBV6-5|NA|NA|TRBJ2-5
TGTGCCAGCAATTTAGCCTCAGGGGGGGAGACCCAGTACTTC
CASNLASGGETQYF
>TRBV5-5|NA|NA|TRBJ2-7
TGTGCCAGCTCCGTCTCGTTGTCAACGGGGGTTAGCTCCTACGAGCAGTACTTC
CASSVSLSTGVSSYEQYF
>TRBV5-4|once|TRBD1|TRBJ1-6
TGTGCCAGCACCTCGAAGACAGGGGGCTATAATTCACCCCTCCACTTT
CASTSKTGGYNSPLHF
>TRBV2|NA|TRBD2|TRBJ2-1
TGTGCCAGCAGTGGGATACTAGCGGGAGGGCCGTATGAGCAGTTCTTC
CASSGILAGGPYEQFF
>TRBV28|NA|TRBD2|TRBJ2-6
TGTGCCAGCAGCCCTACGCGGGGGTCTGGGGCCAACGTCCTGACTTTC
CASSPTRGSGANVLTF
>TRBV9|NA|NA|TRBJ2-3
TGTGCCAGCAGCCCAAGTAGGTATTCAGATACGCAGTATTTT
CASSPSRYSDTQYF
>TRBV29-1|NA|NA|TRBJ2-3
TGCACCCTCCGACGGAATTCAGATACGCAGTATTTT
CTLRRNSDTQYF
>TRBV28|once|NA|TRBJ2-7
TGTGCCAGCAGCGCGGGACGGGAAGGCTACGAGCAGTACTTC
CASSAGREGYEQYF
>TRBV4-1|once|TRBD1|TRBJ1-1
TGCGCCAGCAGCCTCGGACAGGGGACCGGTACTGAAGCTTTCTTT
CASSLGQGTGTEAFF
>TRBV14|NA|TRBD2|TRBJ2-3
TGTGCCAGCAGCCAAGTCGACGGGAGGGCGCAGTATTTT
CASSQVDGRAQYF
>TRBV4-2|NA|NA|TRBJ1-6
TGTGCCAGCAGCCAACAAAATTCACCCCTCCACTTT
CASSQQNSPLHF
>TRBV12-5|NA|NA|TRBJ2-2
TGTGCTAGTGGTTTCGGGTTTCACCCCCTATCCGGGGAGCTGTTTTTT
CASGFGFHPLSGELFF
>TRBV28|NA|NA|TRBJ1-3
TGTGCCAGCAGTTTCAGCGGAGCTGGAAACACCATATATTTT
CASSFSGAGNTIYF
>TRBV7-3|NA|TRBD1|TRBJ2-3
TGTGCCAGCAGCCAGACAGGGGGTGCCACAGATACGCAGTATTTT
CASSQTGGATDTQYF
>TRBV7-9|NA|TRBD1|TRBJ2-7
TGTGCCAGCAGCTTAGCCGGGCAGGGGGACGAGCAGTACTTC
CASSLAGQGDEQYF
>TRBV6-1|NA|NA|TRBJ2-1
TGTGCCAGCAGTGGCGGACTCACACCTTACAATGAGCAGTTCTTC
CASSGGLTPYNEQFF
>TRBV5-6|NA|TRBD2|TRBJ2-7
TGTGCCAGCAGTTCCGGGACTAGCGGGAGGCAGTCCTACGAGCAGTACTTC
CASSSGTSGRQSYEQYF
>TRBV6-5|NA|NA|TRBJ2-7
TGTGCCAGCAGTTCGGCCGGGACAACCCACGAGCAGTACTTC
CASSSAGTTHEQYF
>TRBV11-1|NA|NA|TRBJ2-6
TGTGCCAGCAGCTCAGAACGTCGGGGACGGCCATCTGGGGCCAACGTCCTGACTTTC
CASSSERRGRPSGANVLTF
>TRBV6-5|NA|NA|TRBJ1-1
TGTGCCATCAGTGAGGGGATGAACACTGAAGCTTTCTTT
CAISEGMNTEAFF